This TCR beta chain was sequenced for a study of blood T cell repertoires in COVID-19. Clones were read by immunoSEQ multiplex PCR, and TCRdb kept only the in-frame ones, dropping some. The sample lists fewer than 450,000 clones, about 90% occurring once. Trimming pared 4 bases from V and 3 bases from J, leaving 16 bases between. Germline CDR1 and CDR2: SGHNT and YENEEA. The CDR3 is 15 amino acids. The sequenced sample consisted of PBMCs or T cells enriched from blood (not recorded which). This clonotype was obtained from a woman in her twenties or thirties who had recovered from COVID-19. The chain is built from TRBV11-3 and TRBJ2-7; TRBD2 might be the D (7 bases). This CDR3 reads CASSSGEGGHYEQYF. The CDR3 bases are TGTGCCAGCAGCTCCGGAGAGGGGGGGCACTACGAGCAGTACTTC. Drawing the rest from reference TRBV11-3 and TRBJ2-7, the complete variable domain is EAGVVQSPRYKIIEKKQPVAFWCNPISGHNTLYWYLQNLGQGPELLIRYENEEAVDDSQLPKDRFSAERLKGVDSTLKIQPAELGDSAVYLCASSSGEGGHYEQYFGPGTRLTVT.